This T cell receptor beta chain was recovered during a study of blood T cell repertoires in COVID-19. Study details: From T cells, B-cell-depleted T cells, or PBMCs came the material, which was cDNA or gDNA.

The CDR3 extends over 15 amino acids. V was shortened by 3 bases and J by 5 bases, with 16 bases between the two germline ends. Germline lookup yields CDR1 MDHEN and CDR2 SYDVKM. Methods used by the authors: Cell counts per sample came from amplifying reference gene primers. Profiled with immunoSEQ multiplex PCR; TCRdb holds only in-frame clones, not every one. That table is the source of V, J and clone size, and D and trimming were worked out from the DNA. Here the sample spans about 200,000 clones, around 86% being singletons. This TCR was sampled from a man aged 55-75 years with acute or convalescent COVID-19. V gene TRBV28 combines with J gene TRBJ2-5; D may be TRBD2 (6 bases). Sequencing was carried out using peripheral blood. The CDR3 DNA sequence: TGTGCCAGCAGTTTGCCCGGGACTCAGAGGGAGACCCAGTACTTC. The encoded protein is CASSLPGTQRETQYF.